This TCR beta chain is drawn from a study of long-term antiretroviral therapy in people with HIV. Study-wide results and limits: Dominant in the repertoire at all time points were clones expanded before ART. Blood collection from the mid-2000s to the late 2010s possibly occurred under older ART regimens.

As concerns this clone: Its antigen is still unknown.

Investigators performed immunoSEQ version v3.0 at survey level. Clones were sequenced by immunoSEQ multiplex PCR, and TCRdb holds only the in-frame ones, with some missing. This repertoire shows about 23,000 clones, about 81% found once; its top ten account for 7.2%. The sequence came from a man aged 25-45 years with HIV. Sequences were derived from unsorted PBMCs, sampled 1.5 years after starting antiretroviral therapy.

The DNA for the CDR3 is TGTGCCAGCAGTTTAAGCCTAAATGAGCAGTTCTTC. Protein product: CASSLSLNEQFF. This chain joins TRBV27 and TRBJ2-1, with D unresolved. Trimming took 2 bases from V and 7 from J, leaving 6 bases between them. This CDR3 is built from 12 residues. Germline values: CDR1 MNHEY, CDR2 SMNVEV (reference sequence).